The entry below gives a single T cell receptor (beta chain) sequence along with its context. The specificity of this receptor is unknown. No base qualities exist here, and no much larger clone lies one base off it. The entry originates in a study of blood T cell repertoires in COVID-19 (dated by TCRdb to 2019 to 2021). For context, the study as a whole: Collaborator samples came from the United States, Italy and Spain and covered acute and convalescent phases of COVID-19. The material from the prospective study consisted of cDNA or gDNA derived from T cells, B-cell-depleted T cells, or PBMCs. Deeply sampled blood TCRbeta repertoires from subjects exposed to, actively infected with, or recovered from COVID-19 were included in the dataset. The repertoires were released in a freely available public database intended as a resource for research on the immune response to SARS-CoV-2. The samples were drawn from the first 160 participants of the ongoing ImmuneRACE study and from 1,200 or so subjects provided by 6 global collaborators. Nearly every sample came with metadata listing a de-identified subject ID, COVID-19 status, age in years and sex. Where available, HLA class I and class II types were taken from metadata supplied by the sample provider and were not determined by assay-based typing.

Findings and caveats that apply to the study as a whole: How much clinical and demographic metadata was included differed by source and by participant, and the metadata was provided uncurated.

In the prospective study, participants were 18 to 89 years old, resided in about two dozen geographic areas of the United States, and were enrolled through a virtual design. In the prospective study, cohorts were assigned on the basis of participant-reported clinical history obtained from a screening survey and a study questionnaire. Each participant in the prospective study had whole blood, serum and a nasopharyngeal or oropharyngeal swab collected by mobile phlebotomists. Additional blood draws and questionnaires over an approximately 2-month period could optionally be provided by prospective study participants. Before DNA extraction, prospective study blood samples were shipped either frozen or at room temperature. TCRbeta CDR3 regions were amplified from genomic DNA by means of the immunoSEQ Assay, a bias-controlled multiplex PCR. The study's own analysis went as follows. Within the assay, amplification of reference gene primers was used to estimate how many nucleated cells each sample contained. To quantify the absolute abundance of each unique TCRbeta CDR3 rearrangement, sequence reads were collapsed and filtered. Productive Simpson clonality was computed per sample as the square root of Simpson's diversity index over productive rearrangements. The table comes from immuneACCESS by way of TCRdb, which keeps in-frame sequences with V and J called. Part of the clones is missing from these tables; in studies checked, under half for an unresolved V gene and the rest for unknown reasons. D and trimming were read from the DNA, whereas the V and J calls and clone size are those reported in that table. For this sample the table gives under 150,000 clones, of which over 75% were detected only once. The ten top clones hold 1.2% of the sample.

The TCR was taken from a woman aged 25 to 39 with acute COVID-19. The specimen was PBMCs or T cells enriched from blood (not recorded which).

The nucleotides are TGTGCCAGCATAGGGGAGGCCGAAAACATTCAGTACTTC. Its protein product is CASIGEAENIQYF. The chain was built from TRBV5-4 and TRBJ2-4; a tentative D call is TRBD2 (6 bases match). CDR1 and CDR2 were assigned from the germline V gene (reference sequence) as SGHNT and YYREEE. The cysteine opens and the phenylalanine closes a CDR3 of 13 amino acids. The CDR3 DNA has 39 bases and is translated from base 1. Trimming removed 6 bases from V and 5 bases from J, leaving 12 bases between the germline ends.